This entry features one T cell receptor (beta chain) sequence. This sample stems from a study of shared clonotypes between healthy human individuals. This CDR3 comprises 19 residues. Germline values: CDR1 SGDLS, CDR2 YYNGEE. V lost 7 bases to trimming and J lost 4 bases; unmatched junction nucleotides: 21. The table came from immunoSEQ multiplex PCR; TCRdb's copy has only in-frame clones and leaves some out. Here the sample spans under 2,500,000 clones, 90% to 96% being singletons. The genes are TRBV9 and TRBJ2-1; 9 bases align to TRBD1. The specimen was naive CD4+ T cells sorted from blood. Subset meaning: CD45RA+ positively selected. This receptor was taken from a man aged 18 to 35 in good health. Here the CDR3 DNA reads TGTGCCAGCCCCAAATTGGCCGGGACAGGGCAGTCCGGGTACAATGAGCAGTTCTTC. Translated, it gives CASPKLAGTGQSGYNEQFF.